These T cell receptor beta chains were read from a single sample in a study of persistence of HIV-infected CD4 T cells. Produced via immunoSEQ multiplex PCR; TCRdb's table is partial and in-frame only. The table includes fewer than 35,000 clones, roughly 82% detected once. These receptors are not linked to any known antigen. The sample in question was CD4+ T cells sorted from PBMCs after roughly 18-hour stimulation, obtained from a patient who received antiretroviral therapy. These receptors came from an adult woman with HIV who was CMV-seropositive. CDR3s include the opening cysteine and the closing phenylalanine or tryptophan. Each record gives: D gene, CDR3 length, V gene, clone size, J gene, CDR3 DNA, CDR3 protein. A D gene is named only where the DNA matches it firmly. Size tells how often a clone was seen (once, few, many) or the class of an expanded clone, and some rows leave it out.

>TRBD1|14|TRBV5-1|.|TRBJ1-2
TGCGCCAGCAGCTCCCGACAGGGCATTGGTGGCTACACCTTC
CASSSRQGIGGYTF
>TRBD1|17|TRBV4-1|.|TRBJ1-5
TGCGCCAGCAGCGACCGGGACAGACCCTATAGCAATCAGCCCCAGCATTTT
CASSDRDRPYSNQPQHF
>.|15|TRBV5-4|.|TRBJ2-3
TGTGCCAGCAGCTTGTTTGAGCGGAGCACAGATACGCAGTATTTT
CASSLFERSTDTQYF
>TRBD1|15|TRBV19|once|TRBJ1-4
TGTGCCAGTAGAGTACGCGGGACAGATAATGAAAAACTGTTTTTT
CASRVRGTDNEKLFF
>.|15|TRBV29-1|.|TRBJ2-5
TGCAGCATCGTAACGCCGTACGGGAACCAAGAGACCCAGTACTTC
CSIVTPYGNQETQYF
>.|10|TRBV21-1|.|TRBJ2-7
TGTGCCAGCAGCGGGTGCGAGCAGTACTTC
CASSGCEQYF
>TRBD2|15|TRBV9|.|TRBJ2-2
TGTGCCAGCAGGGAGGGGCTAGCGGCTACCGGGGAGCTGTTTTTT
CASREGLAATGELFF
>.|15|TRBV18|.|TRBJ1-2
TGTGCCAGCTCACCAGAGGCCAGGGATAACTATGGCTACACCTTC
CASSPEARDNYGYTF
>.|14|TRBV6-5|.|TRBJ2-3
TGTGCCAGCAGTTACTCGGGCAGCACAGATACGCAGTATTTT
CASSYSGSTDTQYF
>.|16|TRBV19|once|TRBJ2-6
TGTGCCAGTAGTCCCGCCTGGGTTTCTGGGGCCAACGTCCTGACTTTC
CASSPAWVSGANVLTF
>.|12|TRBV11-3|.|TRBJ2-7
TGTGCCAGCAGCTCTACTAGGGTAGGGCAGTACTTC
CASSSTRVGQYF
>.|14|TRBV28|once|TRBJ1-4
TGTGCCAGCAGTTTCGCCGGGGCTAATGAAAAACTGTTTTTT
CASSFAGANEKLFF
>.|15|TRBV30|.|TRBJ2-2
TGTGCCTGGAGAAGAGGGGGTCCGAACACCGGGGAGCTGTTTTTT
CAWRRGGPNTGELFF
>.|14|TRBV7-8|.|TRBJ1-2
TGTGCCAGCAGCTTGAGCGTCCTAGGGTATGGCTACACCTTC
CASSLSVLGYGYTF
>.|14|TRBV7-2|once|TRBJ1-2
TGTGCCAGCAGCTTATCCAAGGGGGGTTATGGCTACACCTTC
CASSLSKGGYGYTF
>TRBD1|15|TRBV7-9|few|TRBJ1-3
TGTGCCAGCAGCTTAAGAGGACAGGGAGGAAACACCATATATTTT
CASSLRGQGGNTIYF
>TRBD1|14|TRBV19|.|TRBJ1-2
TGTGCCAGTAGTGCCGACAGGGGGCCGTGGGGCTACACCTTC
CASSADRGPWGYTF
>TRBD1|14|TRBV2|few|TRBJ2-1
TGTGCCAGCAGAGGGACAGGGATGGTGAATGAGCAGTTCTTC
CASRGTGMVNEQFF
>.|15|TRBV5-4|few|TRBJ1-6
TGTGCCAGCAGCCAGGGAGGTGGAGGTAATTCACCCCTCCACTTT
CASSQGGGGNSPLHF
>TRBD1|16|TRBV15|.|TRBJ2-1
TGTGCCACCAGCAGAGTCCGGACAGGGGCTTACAATGAGCAGTTCTTC
CATSRVRTGAYNEQFF
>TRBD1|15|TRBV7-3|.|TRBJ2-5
TGTGCCAGCAGTTTCGGACAGGAGCCACAAGAGACCCAGTACTTC
CASSFGQEPQETQYF
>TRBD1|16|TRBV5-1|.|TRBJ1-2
TGCGCCAGCAGCCAGGGACAGAGATTTTCCATATATGGCTACACCTTC
CASSQGQRFSIYGYTF
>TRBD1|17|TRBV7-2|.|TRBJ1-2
TGTGCCAGCAGCCCTCGGTACGGACAGGGAGCTAACTATGGCTACACCTTC
CASSPRYGQGANYGYTF
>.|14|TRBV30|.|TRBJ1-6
TGTGCCTTAAAAGGCGGGGGAAGGAATTCACCCCTCCACTTT
CALKGGGRNSPLHF
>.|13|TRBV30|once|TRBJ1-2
TGTGCCTGGAGTGCCCACAGGGACTATGGCTACACCTTC
CAWSAHRDYGYTF
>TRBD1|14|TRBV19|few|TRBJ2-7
TGTGCCAGTAGCATAACCGGACAGGGTAACGAGCAGTACTTC
CASSITGQGNEQYF
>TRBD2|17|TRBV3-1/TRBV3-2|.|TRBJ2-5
TGTGCCAGCAGCCCCTTTAGCGGGGGGGCGAGTTTGGAGACCCAGTACTTC
CASSPFSGGASLETQYF
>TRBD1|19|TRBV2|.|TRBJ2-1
TGTGCCAGCAGTGAAGGGGCGGATCGGTGGACAGGGGTTGTGGATGAGCAGTTCTTC
CASSEGADRWTGVVDEQFF
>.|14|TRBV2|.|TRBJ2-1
TGTGCCAGCCAGAAGGACAGACGGGACAATGAGCAGTTCTTC
CASQKDRRDNEQFF
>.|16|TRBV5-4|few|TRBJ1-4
TGTGCCAGCAGCTCGGGGGGAGGGGTCCTGGGTGAAAAACTGTTTTTT
CASSSGGGVLGEKLFF
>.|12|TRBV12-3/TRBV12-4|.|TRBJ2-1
TGTGCCAGCAGCCGAGCGGTGAATGAGCAGTTCTTC
CASSRAVNEQFF